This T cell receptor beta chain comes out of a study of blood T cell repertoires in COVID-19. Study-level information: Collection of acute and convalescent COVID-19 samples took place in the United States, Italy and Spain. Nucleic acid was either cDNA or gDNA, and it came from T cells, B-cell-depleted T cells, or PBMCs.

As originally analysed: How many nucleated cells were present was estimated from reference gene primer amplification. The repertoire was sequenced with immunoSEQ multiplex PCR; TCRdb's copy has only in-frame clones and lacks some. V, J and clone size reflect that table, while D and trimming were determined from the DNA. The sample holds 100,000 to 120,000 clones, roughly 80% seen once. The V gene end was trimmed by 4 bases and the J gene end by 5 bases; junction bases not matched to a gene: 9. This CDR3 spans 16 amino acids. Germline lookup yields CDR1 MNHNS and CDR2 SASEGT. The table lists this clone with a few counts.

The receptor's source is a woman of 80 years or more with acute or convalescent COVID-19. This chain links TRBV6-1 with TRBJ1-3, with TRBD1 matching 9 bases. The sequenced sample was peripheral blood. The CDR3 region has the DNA TGTGCCAGCAGTGGGAGCATCGGACAGGGGAGAAACACCATATATTTT. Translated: CASSGSIGQGRNTIYF.